The 11 T cell receptor beta chains reported below all come from one sample, sequenced in a study of T cell changes during pregnancy in multiple sclerosis. Using immunoSEQ multiplex PCR, the repertoire was profiled, and TCRdb retains in-frame clones only, with some absent. The sample has fewer than 80,000 clones, 89% seen once. The material sequenced was peripheral blood, taken in the first trimester of pregnancy. These receptors were collected from a female donor in good health, enrolled as a control in a pregnancy study.

This chain uses TRBV7-2 with TRBJ1-2; maybe TRBD1 (6 bases). The V and J ends lost 5 bases and 4 bases respectively, with 14 bases between them. In germline, CDR1 is SGHTA, CDR2 FQGNSA. CDR3 length: 14 residues. The CDR3, as DNA: TGTGCCAGCAGCAGCCGGGACAACCTCTATGGCTACACCTTC. Amino acid sequence: CASSSRDNLYGYTF.

The V gene is TRBV9, the J gene TRBJ2-3; 7 nucleotides line up with TRBD2. CDR3 length: 18 amino acids. Trimming cost V 0 bases and J 3 bases; bases outside gene matches: 13. Germline values: CDR1 SGDLS, CDR2 YYNGEE. The CDR3, as DNA: TGTGCCAGCAGCGTAGTAGCCGCTAGCGGTAAAGGGACAGATACGCAGTATTTT. This codes for CASSVVAASGKGTDTQYF.

The chain employs TRBV28 and TRBJ2-5, with 7 bases identical to TRBD1. Germline trimming cut 2 bases from V and 3 bases from J; bases unmatched to any gene: 6. The CDR3 is 15 amino acids. In germline, CDR1 is MDHEN, CDR2 SYDVKM. The CDR3 here is CASSLTGTAKETQYF. The CDR3 nucleotides are TGTGCCAGCAGTTTAACCGGGACAGCGAAAGAGACCCAGTACTTC.

V usage is TRBV5-6 and J usage is TRBJ2-2; D not resolved. The V end lost 4 bases, the J end lost 5 bases, and 12 bases lay between the germline ends. CDR3 length equals 14 residues. Germline CDR1 and CDR2: SGHDT and YYEEEE. This CDR3 reads CASSQTPATGELFF. The CDR3 region has the DNA TGTGCCAGCAGCCAAACCCCCGCGACCGGGGAGCTGTTTTTT. Full variable domain (remainder filled in from reference TRBV5-6 and TRBJ2-2): DAGVTQSPTHLIKTRGQQVTLRCSPKSGHDTVSWYQQALGQGPQFIFQYYEEEERQRGNFPDRFSGHQFPNYSSELNVNALLLGDSALYLCASSQTPATGELFFGEGSRLTVL.

CDR3 coding DNA: TGTGCCAGCAGCTTGAAGATGGAGATCACTGAAGCTTTCTTT. This encodes CASSLKMEITEAFF. This chain links TRBV5-4 with TRBJ1-1; no reliable D call. The CDR3 totals 14 residues. V was shortened by 1 base and J by 4 bases, with 11 bases between the two germline ends. Looked up from germline, CDR1 is SGHNT and CDR2 is YYREEE (reference sequence).

This sequence joins TRBV4-3 and TRBJ1-1, with D unclear. The ends were cut back, 0 bases at V and 7 bases at J, with 12 bases in the middle. Germline V gene data show CDR1 as LGHNA and CDR2 as YSLEER. The CDR3 is 14 residues long. CDR3 in amino acids: CASSQDLQRVEAFF. CDR3 in DNA: TGCGCCAGCAGCCAAGATCTTCAACGAGTTGAAGCTTTCTTT.

The rearrangement links TRBV5-4 to TRBJ1-1; D uncertain. This CDR3 has 15 amino acids. The V and J ends lost 2 bases and 3 bases respectively, with 14 bases between them. Germline V gene sequence: CDR1 SGHNT, CDR2 YYREEE (reference sequence). The chain's CDR3 is CASSFGVGGDTEAFF. CDR3 in DNA: TGTGCCAGCAGCTTTGGGGTGGGCGGGGACACTGAAGCTTTCTTT. Drawing the rest from reference TRBV5-4 and TRBJ1-1, the complete variable domain is ETGVTQSPTHLIKTRGQQVTLRCSSQSGHNTVSWYQQALGQGPQFIFQYYREEENGRGNFPPRFSGLQFPNYSSELNVNALELDDSALYLCASSFGVGGDTEAFFGQGTRLTVV.

The sample holds a few counts of this clone. The chain uses TRBV6-4 and TRBJ2-2; D perhaps matches TRBD1 (5 bases). The V gene lost 7 bases and the J gene lost 4 bases, with 13 bases spanning the gap. This CDR3 region has 14 residues. Germline V gene lookup returns CDR1 MRHNA and CDR2 SNTAGT. The CDR3 DNA reads TGTGCCAGCACCCAGGGCTCGGGCACCGGGGAGCTGTTTTTT. This codes for CASTQGSGTGELFF.

J is TRBJ1-2 and V is TRBV6-5, with a possible D match to TRBD1 (5 bases). V was pared by 8 bases and J by 5 bases, with 21 bases between. The CDR3 runs 15 residues. Germline values: CDR1 MNHEY, CDR2 SVGAGI. CDR3 amino acids: CASGPSGMALYGYTF. CDR3 in DNA: TGTGCCAGCGGGCCATCAGGGATGGCCCTATATGGCTACACCTTC.

This chain connects TRBV6-1 to TRBJ1-2; D ambiguous. The V gene lost 6 bases and the J gene lost 4 bases, with 15 bases spanning the gap. From germline, CDR1 is MNHNS and CDR2 SASEGT. CDR3 length: 14 amino acids. Written as DNA, the CDR3 is TGTGCCAGCAGGGGCGCGCCTCAACCCTATGGCTACACCTTC. Amino acids: CASRGAPQPYGYTF.

Only one count was recorded for this clone. The CDR3 region has the DNA TGTGCCAGCAGTTACTCACAGGGGAGCTCCTACAATGAGCAGTTCTTC. It translates to CASSYSQGSSYNEQFF. The chain uses TRBV6-5 and TRBJ2-1, with 7 bases matching TRBD1. V dropped 0 bases and J dropped 0; count of bases not matched to a gene: 2. Germline V gene lookup returns CDR1 MNHEY and CDR2 SVGAGI. This CDR3 comprises 16 residues.